This is a list of T cell receptor beta chains from one sample in a study of brain T cells in children with intractable seizures. The method was immunoSEQ multiplex PCR; TCRdb's version includes in-frame clones alone and lacks a portion of them. The table records 95,000 to 120,000 clones, roughly 94% of them present only once. The input for sequencing was peripheral blood, taken at surgery. These receptors came from a boy in the first two years of life with hemimegalencephaly and intractable seizures. CDR3s include the opening cysteine and the closing phenylalanine or tryptophan. The D gene is left open where the match is weak.

D,J,V,CDR3
-,TRBJ2-7,TRBV5-1,CASSLGQGGYEQYF
-,TRBJ2-4,TRBV7-6,CASSLARADTKNIQYF
TRBD1,TRBJ2-5,TRBV5-1,CASSLGQGFQETQYF
-,TRBJ1-5,TRBV13,CASSLGSLVGNQPQHF
-,TRBJ2-1,TRBV11-3,CASSPGSSYNEQFF
-,TRBJ2-3,TRBV7-2,CASSLVRAVDTQYF
TRBD1,TRBJ1-2,TRBV4-1,CASSPTGTGDDGYTF
-,TRBJ1-1,TRBV4-1,CASSQVNGLNTEAFF
-,TRBJ2-7,TRBV20-1,CSAGAGFQGYF
-,TRBJ1-6,TRBV27,CASSDSRSYNSPLHF
-,TRBJ2-2,TRBV5-1,CASSWTLSGSTGELFF
-,TRBJ2-1,TRBV7-3,CASSSPGTSSYNEQFF
-,TRBJ1-3,TRBV25-1,CASSSGALPTIYF
-,TRBJ2-5,TRBV6-5,CASSITDGTQYF
TRBD2,TRBJ2-7,TRBV19,CASSHGLAGPKITYEQYF
-,TRBJ2-3,TRBV28,CASSPETDTQYF
-,TRBJ2-7,TRBV6-5,CASRGTASSYEQYF
-,TRBJ1-4,TRBV28,CASSHRDPNEKLFF
TRBD2,TRBJ2-7,TRBV6-5,CASSYLAGGPSRGQYF
-,TRBJ2-5,TRBV27,CASSFGWRETQYF
-,TRBJ2-7,TRBV10-3,CAISEFVATYEQYF
TRBD2,TRBJ2-1,TRBV6-1,CASSEWLAGVRDEQFF
-,TRBJ2-1,TRBV6-2/TRBV6-3,CASSYPLGRPGDEQFF
-,TRBJ2-3,TRBV11-2,CASTYRTRGPKDTQYF
TRBD2,TRBJ2-1,TRBV28,CASRPSGTWGNEQFF
-,TRBJ2-5,TRBV7-9,CASSFNQETQYF
-,TRBJ1-6,TRBV2,CASSEAFSRSNSPLHF
-,TRBJ2-1,TRBV5-1,CASSLGLISPYNEQFF
-,TRBJ1-1,TRBV6-5,CASSYANTEAFF
TRBD1,TRBJ1-1,TRBV3-1/TRBV3-2,CASSSTGTGNTEAFF
-,TRBJ1-2,TRBV6-5,CASSYSPGGEGYGYTF
-,TRBJ2-5,TRBV11-2,CASSHTIRNRIGGETQYF
TRBD2,TRBJ2-1,TRBV7-2,CASSSSGRIPNEQFF
-,TRBJ1-1,TRBV2,CASSEILGWSAFF
-,TRBJ2-3,TRBV11-3,CASRNPRTDTQYF
-,TRBJ2-2,TRBV12-3/TRBV12-4,CASSYRSGELFF
-,TRBJ1-2,TRBV20-1,CSASADGDYGYTF
-,TRBJ2-3,TRBV23-1,CASSQSLVYTQYF
-,TRBJ2-2,TRBV6-1,CASSEWRDGELFF
-,TRBJ2-7,TRBV11-2,CASSPPGTPTYEQYF
-,TRBJ1-2,TRBV28,CASSLGTLYGYTF
-,TRBJ1-3,TRBV27,CASSPVGSVYFSGNTIYF
-,TRBJ1-3,TRBV5-1,CASSLSPRGTIGNTIYF
-,TRBJ1-1,TRBV15,CATSRDLGGDEAFF
TRBD2,TRBJ2-2,TRBV27,CASSLLAGAGELFF
-,TRBJ2-2,TRBV5-1,CASRTGLGTGELFF
-,TRBJ2-7,TRBV5-5,CASSRAEGYEQYF
-,TRBJ2-3,TRBV20-1,CSATPSVKQYF
-,TRBJ1-6,TRBV28,CASSLRGRTFFPLHF
-,TRBJ2-1,TRBV12-2,CASRLEEGSGRGVNNEQFF
-,TRBJ2-5,TRBV5-1,CASSPGPTQQETQYF
TRBD1,TRBJ1-5,TRBV6-6,CASSYPDRVSNQPQHF
TRBD2,TRBJ2-3,TRBV19,CASRIAGGTDTQYF
TRBD1,TRBJ1-5,TRBV29-1,CSVGTGTGYQPQHF
-,TRBJ1-6,TRBV12-3/TRBV12-4,CASSPLGHSPLHF